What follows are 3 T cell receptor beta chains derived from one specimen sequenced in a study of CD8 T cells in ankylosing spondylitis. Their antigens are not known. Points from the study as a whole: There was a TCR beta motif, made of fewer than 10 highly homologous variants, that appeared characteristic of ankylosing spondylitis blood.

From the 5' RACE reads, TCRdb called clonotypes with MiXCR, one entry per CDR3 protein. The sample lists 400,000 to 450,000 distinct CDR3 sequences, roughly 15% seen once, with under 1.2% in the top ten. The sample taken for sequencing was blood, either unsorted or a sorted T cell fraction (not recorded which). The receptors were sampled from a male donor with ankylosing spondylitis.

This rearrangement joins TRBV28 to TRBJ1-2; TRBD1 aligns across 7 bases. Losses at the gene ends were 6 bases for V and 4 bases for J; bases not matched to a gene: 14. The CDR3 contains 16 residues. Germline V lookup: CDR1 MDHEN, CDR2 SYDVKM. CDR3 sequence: CASRTNPGTEFYGYTF. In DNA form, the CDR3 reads TGTGCCAGCAGAACAAACCCCGGGACAGAGTTCTATGGCTACACCTTC.

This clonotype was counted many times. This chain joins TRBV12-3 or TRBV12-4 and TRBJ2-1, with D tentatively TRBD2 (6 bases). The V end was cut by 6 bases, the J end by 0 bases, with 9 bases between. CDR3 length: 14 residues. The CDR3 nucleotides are TGTGCCAGCAGCCCCGGGGGCTCCTACAATGAGCAGTTCTTC. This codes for CASSPGGSYNEQFF.

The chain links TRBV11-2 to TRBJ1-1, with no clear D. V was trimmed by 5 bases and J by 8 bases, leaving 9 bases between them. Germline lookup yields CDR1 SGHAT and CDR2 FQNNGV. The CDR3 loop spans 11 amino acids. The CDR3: CASSAYGEAFF. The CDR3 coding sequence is TGTGCCAGCAGCGCCTACGGCGAAGCTTTCTTT. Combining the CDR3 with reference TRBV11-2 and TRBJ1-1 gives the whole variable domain EAGVAQSPRYKIIEKRQSVAFWCNPISGHATLYWYQQILGQGPKLLIQFQNNGVVDDSQLPKDRFSAERLKGVDSTLKIQPAKLEDSAVYLCASSAYGEAFFGQGTRLTVV.